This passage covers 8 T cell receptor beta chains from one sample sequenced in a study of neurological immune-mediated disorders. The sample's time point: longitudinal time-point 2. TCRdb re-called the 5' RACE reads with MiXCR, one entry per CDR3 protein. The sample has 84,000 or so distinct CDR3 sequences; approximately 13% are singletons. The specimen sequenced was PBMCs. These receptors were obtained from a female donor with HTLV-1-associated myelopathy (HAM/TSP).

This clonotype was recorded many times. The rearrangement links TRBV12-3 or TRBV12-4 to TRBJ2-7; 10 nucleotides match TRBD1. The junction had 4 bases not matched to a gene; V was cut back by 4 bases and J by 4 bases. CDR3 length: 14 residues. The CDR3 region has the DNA TGTGCCAGCAGTTCAAGGACAGGGGGGTACGAGCAGTACTTC. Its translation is CASSSRTGGYEQYF.

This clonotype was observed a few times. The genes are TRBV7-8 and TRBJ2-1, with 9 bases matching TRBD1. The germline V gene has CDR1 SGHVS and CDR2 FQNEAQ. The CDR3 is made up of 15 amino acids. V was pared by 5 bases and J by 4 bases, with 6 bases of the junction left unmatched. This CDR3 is CASSKDRGLYNEQFF. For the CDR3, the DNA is TGTGCCAGCAGCAAGGACAGGGGACTTTACAATGAGCAGTTCTTC.

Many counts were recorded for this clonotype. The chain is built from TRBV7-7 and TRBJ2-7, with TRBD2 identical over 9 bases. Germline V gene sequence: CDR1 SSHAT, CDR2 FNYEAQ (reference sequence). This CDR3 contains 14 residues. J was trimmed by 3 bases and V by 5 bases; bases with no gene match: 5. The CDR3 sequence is CASSPVTSGYEQYF. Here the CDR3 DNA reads TGTGCCAGCAGCCCGGTGACTAGCGGCTACGAGCAGTACTTC.

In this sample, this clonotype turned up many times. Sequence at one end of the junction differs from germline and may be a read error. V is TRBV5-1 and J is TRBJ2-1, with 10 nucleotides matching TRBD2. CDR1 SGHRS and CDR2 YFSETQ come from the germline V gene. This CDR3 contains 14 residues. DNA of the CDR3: TGCGCCAGCAACTTGCTAGCGGGGGACAATGAGCAGTTCTTC. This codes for CASNLLAGDNEQFF.

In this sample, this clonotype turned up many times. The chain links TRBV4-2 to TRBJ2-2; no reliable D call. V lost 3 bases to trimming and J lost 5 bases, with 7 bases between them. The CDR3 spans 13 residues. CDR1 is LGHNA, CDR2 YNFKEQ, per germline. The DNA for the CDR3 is TGTGCCAGCAGCCAGGAATTAACCGGGGAGCTGTTTTTT. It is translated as CASSQELTGELFF.

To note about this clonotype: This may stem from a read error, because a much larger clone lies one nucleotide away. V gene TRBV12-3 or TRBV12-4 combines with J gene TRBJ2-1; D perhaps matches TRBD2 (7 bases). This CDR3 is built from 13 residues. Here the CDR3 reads CASILGGANEQFF. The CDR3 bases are TGTGCCAGCATTTTAGGGGGGGCGAATGAGCAGTTCTTC.

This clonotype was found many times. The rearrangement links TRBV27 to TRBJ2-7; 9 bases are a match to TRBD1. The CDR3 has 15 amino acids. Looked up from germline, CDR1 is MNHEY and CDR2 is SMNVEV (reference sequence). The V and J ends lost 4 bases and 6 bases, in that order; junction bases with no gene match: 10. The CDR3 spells CASSSLRDRVAEQYF. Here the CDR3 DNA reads TGTGCCAGCAGTTCCCTTAGGGACAGGGTGGCCGAGCAGTACTTC.

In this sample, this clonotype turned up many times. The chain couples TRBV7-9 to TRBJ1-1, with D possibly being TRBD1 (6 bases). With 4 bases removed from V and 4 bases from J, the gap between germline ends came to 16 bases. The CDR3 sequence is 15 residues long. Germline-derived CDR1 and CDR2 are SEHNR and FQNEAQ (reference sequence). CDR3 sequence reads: CASSSRGHSSTEAFF. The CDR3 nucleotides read TGTGCCAGCAGCTCCAGGGGCCATTCGAGCACTGAAGCTTTCTTT.